The clone carrying this TCR beta chain was seen more than once but under ten times. This sample was included in a study of T-cell memory formation after mild COVID-19. The V and J ends lost 2 bases and 5 bases respectively, with 13 bases between them. This CDR3 is 14 amino acids long. In germline, CDR1 is SGHRS, CDR2 YFSETQ. TCRdb reprocessed the 5' RACE reads with MiXCR, giving one entry per CDR3 protein. This table holds 350,000 to 500,000 distinct CDR3 sequences, over 15% found once. The source is a man aged 18 to 30 who had mild COVID-19 (a few samples of this study predate the infection). Cell type and time point are not known. The V call is TRBV5-1, the J call TRBJ2-5; tentatively, D is TRBD2 (5 bases). Sequencing used PBMCs or a T cell subset sorted from them (not recorded which). In nucleotides, the CDR3 is TGCGCCAGCAGCTTACTCGACTCGGGGGAGACCCAGTACTTC. Its protein product is CASSLLDSGETQYF. Based on the CDR3 plus reference TRBV5-1 and TRBJ2-5, the full variable domain is KAGVTQTPRYLIKTRGQQVTLSCSPISGHRSVSWYQQTPGQGLQFLFEYFSETQRNKGNFPGRFSGRQFSNSRSEMNVSTLELGDSALYLCASSLLDSGETQYFGPGTRLLVL.